The 21 T cell receptor beta chains reported below all come from one sample, sequenced in a study of cytomegalovirus exposure and HLA in healthy donors. Profiling relied on immunoSEQ multiplex PCR, and the TCRdb table lists in-frame clones only, not all of them. The profile shows about 130,000 clones, approximately 84% of them singletons. The sample comprised PBMCs. These TCRs come from a man aged 25 to 45 in good health and CMV-seropositive.

The chain links TRBV7-6 to TRBJ1-4; D may be TRBD1 (6 bases). The CDR3 spans 16 residues. Germline CDR1 reads SGHVS; CDR2 reads FNYEAQ. V lost 1 base, J lost 0 bases, and 9 bases lay in between. The CDR3 coding sequence is TGTGCCAGCAGCTTAGAACAGGGAGCAACTAATGAAAAACTGTTTTTT. Translated, it gives CASSLEQGATNEKLFF.

This clone appeared a few times. CDR3 in DNA: TGCGCCAGCAGCTTAGAGGTCGCCTACGAGCAGTACTTC. It translates to CASSLEVAYEQYF. This chain links TRBV5-1 with TRBJ2-7; D is ambiguous. Deletions cut 2 bases from V and 2 bases from J, with 8 bases between. CDR1 is SGHRS and CDR2 is YFSETQ in the germline V gene. This CDR3 has 13 residues. The complete variable domain, with remaining parts taken from reference TRBV5-1 and TRBJ2-7, reads KAGVTQTPRYLIKTRGQQVTLSCSPISGHRSVSWYQQTPGQGLQFLFEYFSETQRNKGNFPGRFSGRQFSNSRSEMNVSTLELGDSALYLCASSLEVAYEQYFGPGTRLTVT.

This clone was counted a few times. The same CDR3 also results from other DNA sequences found in this sample. The rearrangement joins TRBV9 to TRBJ1-5; 9 positions match TRBD1. The V segment lost 2 bases and the J segment 4 bases; nucleotides outside the gene matches: 4. CDR3 length: 15 residues. Per the germline V gene, CDR1 is SGDLS and CDR2 is YYNGEE. The CDR3 loop reads CASSVGQGGNQPQHF. CDR3 DNA: TGTGCCAGCAGCGTGGGACAGGGTGGGAATCAGCCCCAGCATTTT.

V gene TRBV7-3 combines with J gene TRBJ2-7; a possible D gene is TRBD1 (5 bases). This CDR3 comprises 16 residues. Germline CDR1 is SGHTA and CDR2 is FQGTGA. V shed 5 bases and J shed 1 base, with 18 bases lying between them. The CDR3 loop is CASSPQGPPLSYEQYF. CDR3 bases: TGTGCCAGCAGCCCCCAGGGTCCCCCCTTATCCTACGAGCAGTACTTC.

This rearrangement joins TRBV7-9 to TRBJ2-7; TRBD2 is a possible D gene (5 bases). This CDR3 region has 14 residues. CDR1 is SEHNR and CDR2 is FQNEAQ in the germline V gene (reference sequence). Trimming cost V 1 base and J 2 bases, with 9 bases left between them. The CDR3: CASSLDDYTYEQYF. CDR3 DNA: TGTGCCAGCAGCTTAGATGACTATACCTACGAGCAGTACTTC.

This chain connects TRBV5-4 to TRBJ1-2, with 9 bases lining up with TRBD1. The CDR3 length is 16 residues. Unmatched junction bases numbered 9, after V lost 5 bases and J lost 1 base. The germline V gene has CDR1 SGHNT and CDR2 YYREEE (reference sequence). Here the CDR3 reads CASSYQQGAGNYGYTF. The CDR3 bases are TGTGCCAGCAGTTACCAACAGGGGGCTGGTAACTATGGCTACACCTTC.

The chain combines TRBV5-1 with TRBJ2-7, with 12 bases aligning to TRBD2. CDR3 length: 16 amino acids. The germline V gene encodes CDR1 SGHRS and CDR2 YFSETQ. V gave up 2 bases and J gave up 4 bases; unmatched junction bases: 7. In DNA form, the CDR3 reads TGCGCCAGCAGCTTTATCACTAGCGGGAGGAGATACGAGCAGTACTTC. Translated: CASSFITSGRRYEQYF.

The table lists this clone with many counts. The chain couples TRBV2 to TRBJ1-5; 8 bases align to TRBD1. The J segment lost 8 bases and the V segment lost 5 bases, leaving 8 bases of the junction unmatched. The germline V gene has CDR1 SNHLY and CDR2 FYNNEI. CDR3 length: 14 amino acids. The CDR3 DNA follows: TGTGCCAGCAGTCAGACAGGGGCAAGGGAGCCCCAGCATTTT. Amino acids: CASSQTGAREPQHF.

V and J are TRBV5-4 and TRBJ1-6, with D possibly being TRBD1 (5 bases). Germline values: CDR1 SGHNT, CDR2 YYREEE (reference sequence). The CDR3 runs to 15 residues. V lost 4 bases to trimming and J lost 7 bases, with 15 bases between them. CDR3 nucleotide sequence: TGTGCCAGCAGCGCGGTTAGACAGACAAATTCACCCCTCCACTTT. Encoded protein: CASSAVRQTNSPLHF.

The J gene is TRBJ1-2, the V gene TRBV4-2; 8 positions match TRBD1. The V gene's germline CDR1 is LGHNA and CDR2 YNFKEQ. V was pared by 5 bases and J by 6 bases, with 8 bases of the junction left unmatched. The CDR3 extends over 14 amino acids. CDR3 sequence: CASSAQGAQDGYTF. The CDR3 nucleotides are TGTGCCAGCAGCGCCCAGGGGGCTCAGGATGGCTACACCTTC.

The chain combines TRBV7-9 with TRBJ2-7; D unclear. V gave up 5 bases and J gave up 6 bases, with 17 bases separating them. The CDR3 has 14 amino acids. Germline V gene data show CDR1 as SEHNR and CDR2 as FQNEAQ (reference sequence). The CDR3 spells CASSTMTLIGEQYF. For the CDR3, the DNA is TGTGCCAGCAGCACTATGACCCTCATCGGCGAGCAGTACTTC.

The chain joins TRBV2 to TRBJ2-7; maybe TRBD1 (5 bases). CDR1 is SNHLY and CDR2 is FYNNEI in the germline V gene. The CDR3 is made up of 14 amino acids. Trimming took 6 bases from V and 6 from J, leaving 18 bases between them. CDR3 protein: CASSLMQGNSEQYF. DNA for the CDR3: TGTGCCAGCAGCCTTATGCAGGGCAACTCCGAGCAGTACTTC.

The CDR3 is CATRGLAGELEQFF. In DNA form, the CDR3 reads TGTGCCACCAGAGGACTAGCGGGAGAACTTGAGCAGTTCTTC. V gene TRBV10-3 combines with J gene TRBJ2-1, with 13 bases identical to TRBD2. The CDR3 is 14 residues long. From germline, CDR1 is ENHRY and CDR2 SYGVKD. V lost 10 bases, J lost 9 bases, and 9 bases stayed unmatched.

The rearrangement joins TRBV5-1 to TRBJ2-1, with 12 nucleotides matching TRBD2. From germline, CDR1 is SGHRS and CDR2 YFSETQ. With V trimmed by 0 bases and J by 4 bases, 5 bases remained unmatched. This CDR3 is built from 17 residues. The chain's CDR3 is CASSLDLAGGPYNEQFF. The CDR3 coding sequence is TGCGCCAGCAGCTTGGATCTAGCGGGGGGGCCTTACAATGAGCAGTTCTTC.

The gene calls are TRBV9 and TRBJ2-2, with D tentatively TRBD1 (5 bases). CDR3 length equals 15 residues. Germline CDR1 is SGDLS and CDR2 is YYNGEE. The V and J ends lost 3 bases and 1 base respectively, with 10 bases between them. CDR3 sequence: CASSASQGNTGELFF. DNA of the CDR3: TGTGCCAGCAGCGCTAGTCAGGGGAACACCGGGGAGCTGTTTTTT.

Only one count was recorded for this clone. The chain is built from TRBV11-2 and TRBJ2-7; D remains ambiguous. This CDR3 spans 12 amino acids. Trimming took 7 bases from V and 6 from J, leaving 13 bases between them. Germline V gene sequence: CDR1 SGHAT, CDR2 FQNNGV. CDR3 protein: CASTSSIREQYF. CDR3 coding DNA: TGTGCCAGCACCTCTAGTATCCGCGAGCAGTACTTC.

This chain connects TRBV5-1 to TRBJ2-5, with a possible D match to TRBD2 (6 bases). V lost 4 bases to trimming and J lost 2 bases, with 12 bases between them. Germline V gene lookup returns CDR1 SGHRS and CDR2 YFSETQ. This CDR3 is 14 amino acids long. DNA of the CDR3: TGCGCCAGCAGCCGGGACTGGTTTCAAGAGACCCAGTACTTC. This sequence encodes CASSRDWFQETQYF. The variable domain in full, completed from reference TRBV5-1 and TRBJ2-5, reads KAGVTQTPRYLIKTRGQQVTLSCSPISGHRSVSWYQQTPGQGLQFLFEYFSETQRNKGNFPGRFSGRQFSNSRSEMNVSTLELGDSALYLCASSRDWFQETQYFGPGTRLLVL.

This chain joins TRBV28 and TRBJ2-7; D gene uncertain. The CDR3 is made up of 13 amino acids. From germline, CDR1 is MDHEN and CDR2 SYDVKM. V lost 3 bases, J lost 4 bases, and 10 bases lay in between. CDR3 in amino acids: CASSFSKAYEQYF. CDR3 in DNA: TGTGCCAGCAGTTTCTCGAAAGCTTACGAGCAGTACTTC.

This clone was seen just once. The chain combines TRBV11-3 with TRBJ2-1; 8 nucleotides line up with TRBD1. V lost 1 base and J lost 3; bases outside the gene matches: 5. Germline V gene sequence: CDR1 SGHNT, CDR2 YENEEA. The CDR3 is 16 residues long. The CDR3 sequence is CASSLGTGNIYNEQFF. CDR3 nucleotide sequence: TGTGCCAGCAGCTTAGGGACAGGGAACATCTACAATGAGCAGTTCTTC.

V usage is TRBV15 and J usage is TRBJ2-1; D is perhaps TRBD2 (6 bases). V was clipped by 1 base and J by 0 bases, with 10 bases between them. The CDR3 consists of 16 residues. The germline gives CDR1 LNHNV, CDR2 YYDKDF (reference sequence). The CDR3 coding sequence is TGTGCCACCAGCAGAGTCGGGGGAAGCTCCTACAATGAGCAGTTCTTC. The encoded protein is CATSRVGGSSYNEQFF.

The V call is TRBV7-6, the J call TRBJ2-7; the match to TRBD1 covers 10 bases. Trimming at V came to 5 bases and at J to 5 bases, leaving 6 bases not matched to a gene. CDR3 length: 14 amino acids. Germline V CDR1 and CDR2: SGHVS, FNYEAQ. The DNA of the CDR3 is TGTGCCAGCAGCAAGAGACAGGGGGCCGACGAGCAGTACTTC. It yields the protein CASSKRQGADEQYF.